These 13 T cell receptor beta chains share one sample of origin, sequenced in a study of a mutant IDH1 vaccine in newly diagnosed glioma. Sample time point: week 23, last vaccination. Vaccination used 300 ug of mutant IDH1 20-mer peptide per dose, with topical imiquimod. The antigens for these receptors are not known. Clones were read by immunoSEQ multiplex PCR, and TCRdb kept only the in-frame ones, dropping some. The data show around 85,000 clones, 75% to 85% seen once. This specimen was PBMCs, taken from a glioma patient whose treatment included an IDH1 peptide vaccine. The receptors stem from a man aged 25-45 years with glioma. Some clones in this sample may be carry-over from other donors' samples.

This clone was detected once. The J gene is TRBJ1-3, the V gene TRBV28, with unresolved D. V was trimmed by 3 bases and J by 1 base, leaving 7 bases between them. This CDR3 is 14 amino acids long. The germline V gene has CDR1 MDHEN and CDR2 SYDVKM. The CDR3 region has the DNA TGTGCCAGCAGTTTGGGCCAGTCTGGAAACACCATATATTTT. It is translated as CASSLGQSGNTIYF.

This sequence joins TRBV27 and TRBJ1-4, with 8 bases aligning to TRBD1. The CDR3 is 15 residues long. J gave up 5 bases and V 6 bases, and 8 bases lay outside the gene matches. The germline gives CDR1 MNHEY, CDR2 SMNVEV (reference sequence). The CDR3 region has the DNA TGTGCCAGCAGGACGGGACAGGCGAGAAATGAAAAACTGTTTTTT. Protein sequence: CASRTGQARNEKLFF.

This chain connects TRBV2 to TRBJ2-7; D gene unclear. This CDR3 is 15 amino acids long. V gave up 0 bases and J gave up 7 bases, with 16 bases separating them. CDR1 is SNHLY, CDR2 FYNNEI, per germline. CDR3 nucleotides: TGTGCCAGCAGTGAAGCGCCAGGACCCCTTGAGGAGCAGTACTTC. Its protein is CASSEAPGPLEEQYF.

The CDR3 loop is CASSTEGQGPDTQYF. DNA for the CDR3: TGTGCCAGCAGCACTGAAGGACAGGGCCCAGATACGCAGTATTTT. V is TRBV11-1 and J is TRBJ2-3, with TRBD1 matching over 8 bases. V lost 5 bases to trimming and J lost 4 bases; unmatched junction nucleotides: 8. The CDR3 totals 15 residues. Per the germline V gene, CDR1 is SGHAT and CDR2 is FQDESV (reference sequence).

The CDR3: CASSPQTGGDTGELFF. The CDR3 nucleotides read TGTGCCAGCTCACCACAGACAGGGGGAGACACCGGGGAGCTGTTTTTT. This rearrangement joins TRBV18 to TRBJ2-2; TRBD1 aligns across 9 bases. Germline V gene data show CDR1 as KGHSH and CDR2 as LQKENI. V trimming: 1 base; J trimming: 3 bases; junction bases outside the gene matches: 3. This CDR3 is 16 amino acids long. Full variable domain (missing parts from reference TRBV18 and TRBJ2-2): NAGVMQNPRHLVRRRGQEARLRCSPMKGHSHVYWYRQLPEEGLKFMVYLQKENIIDESGMPKERFSAEFPKEGPSILRIQQVVRGDSAAYFCASSPQTGGDTGELFFGEGSRLTVL.

The V and J genes are TRBV7-2 and TRBJ2-2; the match to TRBD2 covers 9 bases. V was clipped by 5 bases and J by 3 bases; unmatched bases: 10. In germline, CDR1 is SGHTA, CDR2 FQGNSA. The length of the CDR3 is 17 residues. The CDR3 sequence: CASSLGASGVYTGELFF. DNA for the CDR3: TGTGCCAGCAGCCTGGGGGCTAGCGGGGTGTACACCGGGGAGCTGTTTTTT.

The J gene is TRBJ2-3, the V gene TRBV10-2; 10 nucleotides line up with TRBD2. Germline lookup yields CDR1 WSHSY and CDR2 SAAADI. The CDR3 has 18 residues. J was trimmed by 4 bases and V by 0 bases; bases with no gene match: 10. In DNA form, the CDR3 reads TGCGCCAGCAGTGAGTCGGGAGCGGGAGGGCCTTGGGCAGATACGCAGTATTTT. It yields the protein CASSESGAGGPWADTQYF.

The chain joins TRBV7-9 to TRBJ1-5; D remains unclear. The CDR3 has 14 residues. Germline V gives CDR1 SEHNR, CDR2 FQNEAQ (reference sequence). V shed 2 bases and J shed 5 bases, with 10 bases lying between them. This CDR3 is CASSLMGRDQPQHF. The DNA for the CDR3 is TGTGCCAGCAGCTTAATGGGGAGGGATCAGCCCCAGCATTTT.

The chain links TRBV9 to TRBJ1-2; D is ambiguous. Trimming cost V 2 bases and J 5 bases, with 13 bases left between them. The germline V gene has CDR1 SGDLS and CDR2 YYNGEE. This CDR3 spans 14 amino acids. CDR3 in DNA: TGTGCCAGCAGCGTTGATTACGGAGGGTATGGCTACACCTTC. It specifies CASSVDYGGYGYTF. Variable domain in full (rest from reference TRBV9 and TRBJ1-2): DSGVTQTPKHLITATGQRVTLRCSPRSGDLSVYWYQQSLDQGLQFLIQYYNGEERAKGNILERFSAQQFPDLHSELNLSSLELGDSALYFCASSVDYGGYGYTFGSGTRLTVV.

The genes are TRBV5-1 and TRBJ2-5, with no clear D. Germline assignment: CDR1 SGHRS and CDR2 YFSETQ. Trimming pared 0 bases from V and 2 bases from J, leaving 11 bases between. The CDR3 totals 15 residues. DNA for the CDR3: TGCGCCAGCAGCTTGGCCGAGTCAACACAAGAGACCCAGTACTTC. This translates into CASSLAESTQETQYF.

This sequence joins TRBV28 and TRBJ2-1; TRBD2 might be the D (6 bases). Looked up from germline, CDR1 is MDHEN and CDR2 is SYDVKM. CDR3 length: 15 amino acids. V was shortened by 5 bases and J by 7 bases, with 18 bases between the two germline ends. The CDR3 DNA reads TGTGCCAGCAGTACTATCGGGGGTGTCTTGAATGAGCAGTTCTTC. This translates into CASSTIGGVLNEQFF.

In regard to this clone: At one end the junction does not follow the germline gene, possibly because of a read error. The rearrangement uses TRBV7-9 and TRBJ2-1; 8 positions agree with TRBD2. There are 14 residues in the CDR3. Germline assignment: CDR1 SEHNR and CDR2 FQNEAQ (reference sequence). In DNA form, the CDR3 reads TGTGCCAGCAGCGCTTTAGAAAGTATAGCGGGGTTGGTCTTC. Protein: CASSALESIAGLVF.

This chain uses TRBV7-8 with TRBJ2-5, with D perhaps TRBD1 (6 bases). CDR3 length equals 15 residues. V shed 0 bases and J shed 7 bases, with 15 bases lying between them. Germline CDR1 is SGHVS and CDR2 is FQNEAQ. DNA of the CDR3: TGTGCCAGCAGCTTAGCCAGGGTCATCAGGGGGACCCAGTACTTC. This encodes CASSLARVIRGTQYF.